These 28 T cell receptor beta chains came from one sample sequenced in a study of T cell clones after liver transplantation. Only in-frame clones appear in the TCRdb table, and some are missing; sequencing was by immunoSEQ multiplex PCR. The sample lists tens of thousands of clones, about 70% occurring once. The sample was CD4+ T cells from blood, taken before liver transplant. The receptors here all came from a human donor who received a liver transplant.

The chain carries TRBV19 and TRBJ1-5, with a tentative D call TRBD1 (6 bases). Per germline, CDR1 LNHDA and CDR2 SQIVND (reference sequence). The CDR3 spans 16 residues. The germline V and J ends were trimmed by 6 bases and 2 bases, with 17 bases remaining between them. CDR3 nucleotide sequence: TGTGCCAGTAGCAAATCGGGGGGCTTGGGCAATCAGCCCCAGCATTTT. It yields the protein CASSKSGGLGNQPQHF.

This clone was counted many times. The V gene is TRBV4-1, the J gene TRBJ2-1; D may be TRBD2 (7 bases). The CDR3 is 17 amino acids. CDR1 and CDR2 (germline): MGHRA, YSYEKL. V was cut by 4 bases and J by 4 bases, with 20 bases left in between. CDR3 sequence reads: CASSPRGGTGSYNEQFF. CDR3 in DNA: TGCGCCAGCAGCCCTAGGGGGGGGACTGGGAGTTACAATGAGCAGTTCTTC.

The chain couples TRBV4-1 to TRBJ1-4, with D unresolved. Trimming cost V 2 bases and J 8 bases, with 9 bases left between them. Germline assignment: CDR1 MGHRA and CDR2 YSYEKL. This CDR3 is 13 amino acids long. The CDR3 nucleotides are TGCGCCAGCAGCCAAATTGGCGGAGAAAAACTGTTTTTT. Translating it yields CASSQIGGEKLFF.

The rearrangement uses TRBV14 and TRBJ2-7; 12 nucleotides agree with TRBD1. V was pared by 4 bases and J by 7 bases, with 8 bases of the junction left unmatched. This CDR3 spans 15 amino acids. Germline CDR1 reads SGHDN; CDR2 reads FVKESK. CDR3 in DNA: TGTGCCAGCAGCCTCGGGACAGGGGGCTTTCGGGAGCAGTACTTC. Its translation is CASSLGTGGFREQYF.

This clone was counted at least ten times. The V and J genes are TRBV9 and TRBJ2-7; 9 bases are a match to TRBD1. CDR3 length: 15 amino acids. The trim removed 4 bases at V and 7 bases at J, leaving 12 bases unmatched. Germline CDR1 reads SGDLS; CDR2 reads YYNGEE. The CDR3 reads CASSLQQGAEGEQYF. Written as DNA, the CDR3 is TGTGCCAGCAGCCTACAACAGGGGGCGGAAGGGGAGCAGTACTTC.

The V call is TRBV5-1, the J call TRBJ2-1; 8 nucleotides line up with TRBD1. The CDR3 totals 14 residues. Germline-derived CDR1 and CDR2 are SGHRS and YFSETQ. V gave up 3 bases and J gave up 10 bases; unmatched junction bases: 9. CDR3 amino acids: CASSYGQGGEEQFF. CDR3 DNA: TGCGCCAGCAGCTACGGACAGGGAGGAGAAGAGCAGTTCTTC.

The chain recombines TRBV28 with TRBJ1-6; D is undetermined. V dropped 7 bases and J dropped 7 bases, with 8 bases sitting between them. Germline assignment: CDR1 MDHEN and CDR2 SYDVKM. The CDR3 length is 12 residues. CDR3 residues: CASTKMNSPLHF. CDR3 nucleotide sequence: TGTGCCAGCACTAAGATGAATTCACCCCTCCACTTT.

Only a few counts were recorded for this clone. The chain combines TRBV6-5 with TRBJ1-6, with 8 bases matching TRBD1. V dropped 2 bases and J dropped 14; count of bases not matched to a gene: 11. The germline CDR1 and CDR2 sequences are MNHEY and SVGAGI. The CDR3 has 15 amino acids. CDR3 sequence (DNA): TGTGCCAGCAGTTACGAAGGACAGGGAGCGAGGGCCCTCCACTTT. The encoded protein is CASSYEGQGARALHF.

The chain couples TRBV6-5 to TRBJ2-7; D perhaps matches TRBD1 (5 bases). The CDR3 is made up of 13 amino acids. The germline V and J ends were trimmed by 7 bases and 2 bases, with 12 bases remaining between them. Looked up from germline, CDR1 is MNHEY and CDR2 is SVGAGI. In nucleotides, the CDR3 is TGTGCCAGCACCCCGGCAGGGCCCTACGAGCAGTACTTC. It codes for CASTPAGPYEQYF.

The chain carries TRBV21-1 and TRBJ2-7; the table's TRBD1 call for D was not verified on the DNA. TRBV21-1 is assigned pseudogene status. The CDR3 sequence is 14 residues long. The CDR3 sequence is CASSKGAQTYEQYF. CDR3 nucleotides: TGTGCCAGCAGCAAAGGGGCCCAGACCTACGAGCAGTACTTC.

The chain is built from TRBV19 and TRBJ2-7, with TRBD1 matching 7 bases. Trimming removed 3 bases from V and 2 bases from J; junction bases left unmatched: 4. The CDR3 is 14 residues long. The germline V gene has CDR1 LNHDA and CDR2 SQIVND (reference sequence). CDR3 protein: CASSMQGVTYEQYF. CDR3 coding DNA: TGTGCCAGTAGTATGCAGGGGGTTACCTACGAGCAGTACTTC.

V and J are TRBV29-1 and TRBJ1-6, with D perhaps matching TRBD1 (6 bases). Deletions cut 5 bases from V and 7 bases from J, with 12 bases between. Per the germline V gene, CDR1 is SQVTM and CDR2 is ANQGSEA. The length of the CDR3 is 13 residues. CDR3 nucleotides: TGCAGCGTTCGGGACACAGGGAATTCACCCCTCCACTTT. It translates to CSVRDTGNSPLHF. The full variable domain, completed using reference TRBV29-1 and TRBJ1-6, is SAVISQKPSRDICQRGTSLTIQCQVDSQVTMMFWYRQQPGQSLTLIATANQGSEATYESGFVIDKFPISRPNLTFSTLTVSNMSPEDSSIYLCSVRDTGNSPLHFGNGTRLTVT.

This clone came up once. J is TRBJ2-7 and V is TRBV6-6, with 7 bases identical to TRBD2. V was pared by 0 bases and J by 0 bases, with 2 bases of the junction left unmatched. The CDR3 is 15 amino acids. CDR1 is MNHNY, CDR2 SVGAGI, per germline (reference sequence). The CDR3 nucleotides are TGTGCCAGCAGTTACTCTCAGCGGGGCTCCTACGAGCAGTACTTC. Its translation: CASSYSQRGSYEQYF.

This sequence joins TRBV6-5 and TRBJ1-1; 7 bases align to TRBD1. CDR3 length: 15 residues. With 1 base clipped from V and 7 bases from J, the junction kept 9 bases outside the gene matches. Germline loops: CDR1 MNHEY, CDR2 SVGAGI. As DNA, the CDR3 is TGTGCCAGCAGTTACTATCCGCGGGACAGAGTTGAAGCTTTCTTT. This codes for CASSYYPRDRVEAFF.

The chain carries TRBV5-1 and TRBJ1-4, with TRBD1 matching 10 bases. The V gene's germline CDR1 is SGHRS and CDR2 YFSETQ. V was pared by 5 bases and J by 7 bases, with 8 bases of the junction left unmatched. The CDR3 totals 15 residues. CDR3 in amino acids: CASSVEGTGVEKLFF. Written as DNA, the CDR3 is TGCGCCAGCAGTGTGGAGGGGACAGGGGTTGAAAAACTGTTTTTT.

With regard to this clone: One end of the junction does not line up with germline, which may come from a read error. V usage is TRBV7-2 and J usage is TRBJ2-3, with 11 bases fitting TRBD2. The CDR3 consists of 17 residues. Looked up from germline, CDR1 is SGHTA and CDR2 is FQGNSA. In nucleotides, the CDR3 is TGTGCCAGCAGTTTAGCGGGGGGGCGGGTATCTTCGGATACGCAGTATTTT. This gives the protein CASSLAGGRVSSDTQYF.

A few counts support this clone. This sequence joins TRBV29-1 and TRBJ2-5, with a tentative D call TRBD1 (5 bases). CDR3 size: 14 residues. Germline values: CDR1 SQVTM, CDR2 ANQGSEA. Trimming removed 3 bases from V and 5 bases from J, with 16 bases in between. The CDR3 here is CSVDSQGNRETQYF. In nucleotides, the CDR3 is TGCAGCGTTGACTCTCAGGGTAATAGGGAGACCCAGTACTTC. Based on the CDR3 plus reference TRBV29-1 and TRBJ2-5, the full variable domain is SAVISQKPSRDICQRGTSLTIQCQVDSQVTMMFWYRQQPGQSLTLIATANQGSEATYESGFVIDKFPISRPNLTFSTLTVSNMSPEDSSIYLCSVDSQGNRETQYFGPGTRLLVL.

This rearrangement joins TRBV7-6 to TRBJ2-7; no clear D. The germline gives CDR1 SGHVS, CDR2 FNYEAQ. CDR3 size: 15 residues. V lost 5 bases to trimming and J lost 1 base, with 15 bases between them. CDR3 sequence reads: CASSPRGGYSYEQYF. CDR3 DNA sequence: TGTGCCAGCAGCCCCCGCGGTGGTTATTCCTACGAGCAGTACTTC.

The rearrangement joins TRBV5-6 to TRBJ2-7; maybe TRBD1 (6 bases). Germline values: CDR1 SGHDT, CDR2 YYEEEE. This CDR3 is 12 amino acids long. V lost 5 bases, J lost 7 bases, and 13 bases lay in between. As DNA, the CDR3 is TGTGCCAGCAGGTCAGGGGTTGAGGAGCAGTACTTC. Translated, it gives CASRSGVEEQYF. Looking up the rest from reference TRBV5-6 and TRBJ2-7 gives the full variable domain: DAGVTQSPTHLIKTRGQQVTLRCSPKSGHDTVSWYQQALGQGPQFIFQYYEEEERQRGNFPDRFSGHQFPNYSSELNVNALLLGDSALYLCASRSGVEEQYFGPGTRLTVT.

The rearrangement links TRBV6-5 to TRBJ2-5; a weak D match, TRBD2 (6 bases). V was cut by 0 bases and J by 4 bases, with 12 bases left in between. The CDR3 has 15 amino acids. Germline lookup yields CDR1 MNHEY and CDR2 SVGAGI. CDR3 protein: CASSYSIGGSETQYF. CDR3 coding DNA: TGTGCCAGCAGTTACTCGATTGGAGGGTCAGAGACCCAGTACTTC.

Only a few counts were recorded for this clone. The V and J genes are TRBV11-2 and TRBJ1-4, with D possibly matching TRBD1 (6 bases). Between the trimmed V and J ends, which lost 4 bases and 8 bases, there was a span of 11 bases. The CDR3 is made up of 13 amino acids. Germline V lookup: CDR1 SGHAT, CDR2 FQNNGV. The CDR3 here is CASSSGTLEKLFF. In DNA, the CDR3 is TGTGCCAGCAGCTCCGGGACACTCGAAAAACTGTTTTTT. Complete variable domain (other parts from reference TRBV11-2 and TRBJ1-4): EAGVAQSPRYKIIEKRQSVAFWCNPISGHATLYWYQQILGQGPKLLIQFQNNGVVDDSQLPKDRFSAERLKGVDSTLKIQPAKLEDSAVYLCASSSGTLEKLFFGSGTQLSVL.

This clone has more than one count but fewer than ten. This chain connects TRBV7-8 to TRBJ1-2; the match to TRBD1 covers 8 bases. CDR3 size: 13 residues. V was clipped by 5 bases and J by 10 bases; unmatched bases: 9. From germline, CDR1 is SGHVS and CDR2 FQNEAQ. The CDR3 region is CASSERTGFDYTF. CDR3 nucleotides: TGTGCCAGCAGCGAACGGACAGGGTTTGACTACACCTTC.

This clone is medium-sized within its sample. The chain uses TRBV9 and TRBJ1-2; the match to TRBD1 covers 7 bases. With 4 bases clipped from V and 4 bases from J, the junction kept 7 bases outside the gene matches. The CDR3 loop spans 14 amino acids. CDR1 SGDLS and CDR2 YYNGEE come from the germline V gene. The CDR3 nucleotides are TGTGCCAGCAGCCACCCAGGGGGTAGCTATGGCTACACCTTC. Translated: CASSHPGGSYGYTF.

The DNA of the CDR3 is TGTGCCACCAGCAGAGATATCGGGGATAATTCACCCCTCCACTTT. It translates to CATSRDIGDNSPLHF. The chain employs TRBV15 and TRBJ1-6; D is uncertain. Trimming removed 0 bases at V and 5 bases at J, with 8 bases between. CDR1 and CDR2 (germline): LNHNV, YYDKDF (reference sequence). The CDR3 is made up of 15 amino acids.

The V gene is TRBV5-6, the J gene TRBJ2-2; D is unclear. Germline CDR1 reads SGHDT; CDR2 reads YYEEEE. V was shortened by 1 base and J by 4 bases, with 8 bases between the two germline ends. This CDR3 region has 14 residues. The CDR3 DNA reads TGTGCCAGCAGCTTGCGGTCCCTCACCGGGGAGCTGTTTTTT. It codes for CASSLRSLTGELFF.

The chain has TRBV11-2 and TRBJ2-3, with a possible D match to TRBD2 (5 bases). CDR3 length: 14 amino acids. CDR1 is SGHAT and CDR2 is FQNNGV in the germline V gene. The ends were cut back, 0 bases at V and 4 bases at J, with 8 bases in the middle. In DNA form, the CDR3 reads TGTGCCAGCAGCTTAGATCGCGGGTCAGATACGCAGTATTTT. This gives the protein CASSLDRGSDTQYF.

The rearrangement links TRBV6-1 to TRBJ2-5, with D possibly matching TRBD1 (5 bases). The CDR3 contains 13 residues. Looked up from germline, CDR1 is MNHNS and CDR2 is SASEGT. Trimming pared 4 bases from V and 1 base from J, leaving 7 bases between. The DNA for the CDR3 is TGTGCCAGCAGTGGGACACCCCAAGAGACCCAGTACTTC. It codes for CASSGTPQETQYF.

This chain uses TRBV10-2 with TRBJ2-5; 8 nucleotides match TRBD2. With V trimmed by 4 bases and J by 5 bases, 6 bases remained unmatched. The germline gives CDR1 WSHSY, CDR2 SAAADI. CDR3 length: 14 amino acids. The CDR3 nucleotides are TGCGCCAGCAGTGGAGGACTAGCTGGGGAGACCCAGTACTTC. Protein: CASSGGLAGETQYF.